The 24 T cell receptor beta chains below come from one sample, sequenced in a study of blood T cell repertoires in COVID-19 (dated by TCRdb to 2020 to 2021). The library was generated by the immunoSEQ multiplex PCR assay. As stored in TCRdb, this immuneACCESS dataset retains in-frame rearrangements with V and J assigned. A fraction of the clones does not appear; measured against another copy, unresolved V genes explain less than half of the discrepancy, and the remainder lacks a known reason. In all, the sample holds 34,000 or so clones, and 87% of those were seen once. The ten top clones hold approximately 2% of the sample. Sequencing was done on a sample of peripheral blood. These receptors all stem from a man aged 50-60 years with active or convalescent COVID-19.

This chain joins TRBV6-6 and TRBJ2-3; 13 bases map to TRBD2. Per the germline V gene, CDR1 is MNHNY and CDR2 is SVGAGI (reference sequence). Germline trimming cut 5 bases from V and 3 bases from J; bases unmatched to any gene: 11. The CDR3 is 18 residues long. CDR3 amino acids: CASSPGRTSGSITDTQYF. The CDR3 DNA is TGTGCCAGCAGTCCAGGGCGGACTAGCGGGAGTATAACAGATACGCAGTATTTT.

This rearrangement joins TRBV9 to TRBJ2-3; D is ambiguous. V was pared by 3 bases and J by 2 bases, with 4 bases between. The CDR3 loop spans 12 amino acids. The V gene's germline CDR1 is SGDLS and CDR2 YYNGEE. This CDR3 reads CASSAYTDTQYF. The CDR3 bases are TGTGCCAGCAGCGCCTACACAGATACGCAGTATTTT.

This chain links TRBV6-5 with TRBJ1-1; 8 bases match TRBD1. CDR3 length: 15 residues. The V segment lost 2 bases and the J segment 10 bases; nucleotides outside the gene matches: 12. From germline, CDR1 is MNHEY and CDR2 SVGAGI. Written as DNA, the CDR3 is TGTGCCAGCAGTTACCAATTGGACAGGGCGGAGGGAGCTTTCTTT. Amino acids: CASSYQLDRAEGAFF.

This clone was seen a few times. This rearrangement joins TRBV18 to TRBJ1-3; 7 nucleotides line up with TRBD1. CDR3 length: 16 amino acids. V shed 3 bases and J 3 bases; nucleotides not matched to a gene: 8. Per the germline V gene, CDR1 is KGHSH and CDR2 is LQKENI. This chain's CDR3 is CASSPNGAGGGNTIYF. DNA for the CDR3: TGTGCCAGCTCACCGAACGGAGCAGGGGGTGGAAACACCATATATTTT.

As for this clone: This specimen includes other DNA sequences encoding the same CDR3. This sequence joins TRBV5-1 and TRBJ2-7; tentatively, D is TRBD1 (5 bases). Germline values: CDR1 SGHRS, CDR2 YFSETQ. There are 12 residues in the CDR3. The V end was cut by 4 bases, the J end by 5 bases, with 10 bases between. As DNA, the CDR3 is TGCGCCAGCAGCCTGGTCAGGGACGAGCAGTACTTC. It yields the protein CASSLVRDEQYF.

Here the CDR3 reads CASSFPTSGRANEQFF. As DNA, the CDR3 is TGTGCCAGCAGTTTCCCGACTAGCGGGAGGGCAAATGAGCAGTTCTTC. This chain connects TRBV6-2 or TRBV6-3 to TRBJ2-1; 14 bases match TRBD2. Germline V gene data show CDR1 as MNHEY and CDR2 as SVGEGT. Losses at the gene ends were 4 bases for V and 7 bases for J; bases not matched to a gene: 6. The CDR3 runs 16 residues.

The V and J genes are TRBV5-1 and TRBJ2-3, with 9 bases identical to TRBD2. CDR3 length: 16 residues. V lost 3 bases, J lost 2 bases, and 7 bases stayed unmatched. Germline assignment: CDR1 SGHRS and CDR2 YFSETQ. For the CDR3, the DNA is TGCGCCAGCAGCTCCTCTAGGACTAGCGCCACAGATACGCAGTATTTT. It yields the protein CASSSSRTSATDTQYF.

The V gene is TRBV7-3, the J gene TRBJ2-1; 7 positions agree with TRBD1. Germline assignment: CDR1 SGHTA and CDR2 FQGTGA. The length of the CDR3 is 17 residues. Trimming took 0 bases from V and 7 from J; bases not matched to a gene: 12. The CDR3 coding sequence is TGTGCCAGCAGCTTAACGGGGAGTGACAGGGCAGGAAATGAGCAGTTCTTC. This codes for CASSLTGSDRAGNEQFF.

This clone has just one count. The chain has TRBV10-3 and TRBJ1-1; 8 bases align to TRBD1. Germline lookup yields CDR1 ENHRY and CDR2 SYGVKD. This CDR3 region has 14 residues. With 4 bases clipped from V and 1 base from J, the junction kept 2 bases outside the gene matches. The CDR3 region has the DNA TGTGCCATCAGTGGACAGGGGCAGAACACTGAAGCTTTCTTT. Its protein is CAISGQGQNTEAFF.

This chain links TRBV5-1 with TRBJ2-7; tentative D call: TRBD1 (6 bases). V dropped 4 bases and J dropped 1 base, with 12 bases sitting between them. This CDR3 has 14 residues. Germline V gene data show CDR1 as SGHRS and CDR2 as YFSETQ. CDR3 residues: CASSGRTDSYEQYF. The CDR3 DNA is TGCGCCAGCAGCGGAAGGACAGATTCCTACGAGCAGTACTTC.

The V and J genes are TRBV11-3 and TRBJ1-5; weak D call: TRBD1 (5 bases). CDR1 is SGHNT and CDR2 is YENEEA in the germline V gene. Trimming removed 4 bases at V and 0 bases at J, with 19 bases between. This CDR3 is built from 18 residues. CDR3 residues: CASSSPHDRPYSNQPQHF. The DNA of the CDR3 is TGTGCCAGCAGCTCCCCCCATGACAGACCCTATAGCAATCAGCCCCAGCATTTT.

The chain recombines TRBV7-2 with TRBJ1-2; D perhaps matches TRBD1 (5 bases). From germline, CDR1 is SGHTA and CDR2 FQGNSA. The CDR3 consists of 13 residues. Trimming pared 6 bases from V and 6 bases from J, leaving 14 bases between. CDR3 DNA: TGTGCCAGCAGTTTCTCCATGACAGATGGCTACACCTTC. Translating it yields CASSFSMTDGYTF. Variable domain in full (rest from reference TRBV7-2 and TRBJ1-2): GAGVSQSPSNKVTEKGKDVELRCDPISGHTALYWYRQSLGQGLEFLIYFQGNSAPDKSGLPSDRFSAERTGGSVSTLTIQRTQQEDSAVYLCASSFSMTDGYTFGSGTRLTVV.

The rearrangement joins TRBV25-1 to TRBJ2-3, with 10 bases lining up with TRBD2. This CDR3 is built from 15 residues. V lost 4 bases to trimming and J lost 9 bases; unmatched junction nucleotides: 10. Germline V gene lookup returns CDR1 MGHDK and CDR2 SYGVNS. The DNA of the CDR3 is TGTGCCAGCAGTGCGCCGCTAGCGGGAGTCGGCACGCAGTATTTT. It yields the protein CASSAPLAGVGTQYF.

V usage is TRBV19 and J usage is TRBJ2-1; 7 positions match TRBD2. Germline CDR1 is LNHDA and CDR2 is SQIVND (reference sequence). The ends lost 5 bases at V and 7 bases at J; junction bases unmatched: 11. CDR3 length: 15 amino acids. The CDR3 coding sequence is TGTGCCAGTAGTTCGAGCGGCCTCGGGGGGAATGAGCAGTTCTTC. It specifies CASSSSGLGGNEQFF.

V is TRBV4-3 and J is TRBJ2-2; the D gene is possibly TRBD2 (6 bases). V was cut by 2 bases and J by 4 bases, with 8 bases left in between. This CDR3 comprises 14 residues. From germline, CDR1 is LGHNA and CDR2 YSLEER. The CDR3 loop is CASSQWRGTGELFF. CDR3 nucleotide sequence: TGCGCCAGCAGCCAATGGAGGGGCACCGGGGAGCTGTTTTTT.

The chain joins TRBV3-1 (or the pseudogene TRBV3-2) to TRBJ2-7; 14 bases align to TRBD2. With 1 base clipped from V and 7 bases from J, the junction kept 3 bases outside the gene matches. Germline CDR1 LGHDT, CDR2 YNNKEL (reference sequence). This CDR3 has 15 amino acids. CDR3 DNA sequence: TGTGCCAGCAGCCAAGGGGGACTAGCGGGAGTTGAGCAGTACTTC. This translates into CASSQGGLAGVEQYF.

The V and J genes are TRBV9 and TRBJ2-7; D gene uncertain. V was shortened by 0 bases and J by 6 bases, with 13 bases between the two germline ends. The length of the CDR3 is 14 residues. Germline V CDR1 and CDR2: SGDLS, YYNGEE. DNA of the CDR3: TGTGCCAGCAGCGTAGGCAGAGTCCCAGGCGAGCAGTACTTC. This translates into CASSVGRVPGEQYF.

V is TRBV7-9 and J is TRBJ2-7, with 7 bases identical to TRBD2. Per germline, CDR1 SEHNR and CDR2 FQNEAQ (reference sequence). V dropped 1 base and J dropped 2; count of bases not matched to a gene: 2. The CDR3 sequence is 14 residues long. The CDR3 coding sequence is TGTGCCAGCAGCTTAGTACTAGCGCCCTACGAGCAGTACTTC. Translation: CASSLVLAPYEQYF. Together with reference TRBV7-9 and TRBJ2-7, the CDR3 gives the full variable domain: DTGVSQNPRHKITKRGQNVTFRCDPISEHNRLYWYRQTLGQGPEFLTYFQNEAQLEKSRLLSDRFSAERPKGSFSTLEIQRTEQGDSAMYLCASSLVLAPYEQYFGPGTRLTVT.

This clone was found once. The rearrangement joins TRBV6-5 to TRBJ2-5; D is perhaps TRBD1 (6 bases). Trimming left V 6 bases short and J 2 bases short, with 13 bases between. The CDR3 runs to 14 residues. Germline V gene sequence: CDR1 MNHEY, CDR2 SVGAGI. Here the CDR3 DNA reads TGTGCCAGCAGGGGGTGGGGGCCGCAAGAGACCCAGTACTTC. This sequence encodes CASRGWGPQETQYF.

Only one count was recorded for this clone. V gene TRBV6-5 combines with J gene TRBJ2-3; possible D gene TRBD2, 5 bases. Trimming took 0 bases from V and 6 from J, leaving 13 bases between them. The CDR3 has 15 residues. The germline CDR1 and CDR2 sequences are MNHEY and SVGAGI. CDR3 amino acids: CASSYSVPSFDTQYF. CDR3 DNA sequence: TGTGCCAGCAGTTACTCTGTGCCTAGCTTCGATACGCAGTATTTT.

This rearrangement joins TRBV27 to TRBJ2-7; 7 nucleotides agree with TRBD2. The V and J ends lost 3 bases and 6 bases, in that order; junction bases with no gene match: 8. Germline V lookup: CDR1 MNHEY, CDR2 SMNVEV (reference sequence). The CDR3 is 14 amino acids. In nucleotides, the CDR3 is TGTGCCAGCAGTTTCGGGGGGAGGAAAGGCGAGCAGTACTTC. Protein product: CASSFGGRKGEQYF.

This clone was seen only once. The rearrangement links TRBV21-1 to TRBJ2-5; the DNA was not used to check the table's D call, TRBD2. TRBV21-1 is reported as a pseudogene. CDR3 length: 18 amino acids. The CDR3 DNA reads TGTGCCAGCAGCAAAGCGGGGACTAGCGGGAGGGCCTGGGAGACCCAGTACTTC. Protein product: CASSKAGTSGRAWETQYF.

This chain uses TRBV6-6 with TRBJ2-3, with a weak D call TRBD1 (5 bases). The V gene lost 8 bases and the J gene lost 0 bases, with 9 bases spanning the gap. The germline CDR1 and CDR2 sequences are MNHNY and SVGAGI (reference sequence). The CDR3 runs 13 residues. The CDR3 spells CASGAASTDTQYF. The CDR3 nucleotides read TGTGCCAGCGGGGCGGCCAGCACAGATACGCAGTATTTT.

This chain uses TRBV5-4 with TRBJ2-7, with TRBD2 matching over 9 bases. The CDR3 consists of 13 residues. Unmatched junction bases numbered 3, after V lost 4 bases and J lost 4 bases. The V gene's germline CDR1 is SGHNT and CDR2 YYREEE (reference sequence). For the CDR3, the DNA is TGTGCCAGCAGCCGTAGCGGGGGTTACGAGCAGTACTTC. This sequence encodes CASSRSGGYEQYF.